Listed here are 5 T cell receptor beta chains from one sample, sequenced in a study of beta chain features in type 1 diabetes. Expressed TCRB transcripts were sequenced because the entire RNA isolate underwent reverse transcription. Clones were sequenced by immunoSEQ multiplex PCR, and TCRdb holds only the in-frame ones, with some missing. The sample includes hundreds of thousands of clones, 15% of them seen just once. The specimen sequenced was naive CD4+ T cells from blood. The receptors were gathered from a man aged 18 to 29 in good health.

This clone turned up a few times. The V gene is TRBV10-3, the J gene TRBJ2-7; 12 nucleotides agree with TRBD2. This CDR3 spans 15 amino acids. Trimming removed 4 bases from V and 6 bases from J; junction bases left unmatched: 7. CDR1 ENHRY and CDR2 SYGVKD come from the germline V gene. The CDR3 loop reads CAISGPTSGGTEQYF. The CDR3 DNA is TGTGCCATCAGTGGCCCGACTAGCGGGGGAACCGAGCAGTACTTC.

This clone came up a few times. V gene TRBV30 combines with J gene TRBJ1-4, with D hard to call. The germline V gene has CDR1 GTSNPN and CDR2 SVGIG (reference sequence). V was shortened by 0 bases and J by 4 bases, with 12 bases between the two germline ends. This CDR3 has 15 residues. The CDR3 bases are TGTGCCTGGAGTGTCTGGTCGGCGGGTAATGAAAAACTGTTTTTT. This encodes CAWSVWSAGNEKLFF.

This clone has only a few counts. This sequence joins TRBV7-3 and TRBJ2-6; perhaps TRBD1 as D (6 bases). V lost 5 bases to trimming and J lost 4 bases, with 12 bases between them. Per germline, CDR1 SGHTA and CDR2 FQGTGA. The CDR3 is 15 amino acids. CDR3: CASSLQGTGANVLTF. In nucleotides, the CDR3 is TGTGCCAGCAGCCTACAGGGTACCGGGGCCAACGTCCTGACTTTC.

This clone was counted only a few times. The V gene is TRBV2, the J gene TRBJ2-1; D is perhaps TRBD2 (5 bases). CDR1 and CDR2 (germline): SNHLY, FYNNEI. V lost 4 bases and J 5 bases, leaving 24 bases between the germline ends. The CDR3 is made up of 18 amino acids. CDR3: CASSVNSFIRWENNEQFF. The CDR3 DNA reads TGTGCCAGCAGTGTTAACAGCTTCATCCGTTGGGAGAACAATGAGCAGTTCTTC. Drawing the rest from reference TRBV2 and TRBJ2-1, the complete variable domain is EPEVTQTPSHQVTQMGQEVILRCVPISNHLYFYWYRQILGQKVEFLVSFYNNEISEKSEIFDDQFSVERPDGSNFTLKIRSTKLEDSAMYFCASSVNSFIRWENNEQFFGPGTRLTVL.

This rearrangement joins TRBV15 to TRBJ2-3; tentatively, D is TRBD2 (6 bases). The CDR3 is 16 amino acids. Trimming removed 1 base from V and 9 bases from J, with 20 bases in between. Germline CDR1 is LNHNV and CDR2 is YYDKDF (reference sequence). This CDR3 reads CATSRGVGAGLFTQYF. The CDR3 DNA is TGTGCCACCAGCAGAGGGGTCGGTGCGGGACTCTTCACGCAGTATTTT.